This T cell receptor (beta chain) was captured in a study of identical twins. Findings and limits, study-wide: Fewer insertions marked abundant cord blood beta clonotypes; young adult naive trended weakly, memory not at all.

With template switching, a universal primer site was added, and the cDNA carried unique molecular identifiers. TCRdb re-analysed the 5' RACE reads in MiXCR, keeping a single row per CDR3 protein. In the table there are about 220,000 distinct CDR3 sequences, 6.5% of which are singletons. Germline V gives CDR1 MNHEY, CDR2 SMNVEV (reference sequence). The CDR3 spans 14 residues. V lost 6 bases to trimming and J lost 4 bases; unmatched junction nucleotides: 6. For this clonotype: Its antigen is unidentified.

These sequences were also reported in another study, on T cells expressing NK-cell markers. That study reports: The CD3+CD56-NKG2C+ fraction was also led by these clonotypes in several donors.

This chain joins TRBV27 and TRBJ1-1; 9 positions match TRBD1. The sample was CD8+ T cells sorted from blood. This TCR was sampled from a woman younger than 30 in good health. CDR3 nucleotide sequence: TGTGCCAGCAGGGGGACAGGGTTTTTCACTGAAGCTTTCTTT. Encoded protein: CASRGTGFFTEAFF.